This TCR beta chain emerged from a study of T cells in Graves' hyperthyroidism and ophthalmopathy. It was uncontrolled infection, other autoimmune disease, pregnancy or lactation that excluded patients. TCR beta CDR3 regions were amplified from RNA. The HTBI primer set was used in a first-round RT-PCR of the TCR CDR3. MiXCR was run by TCRdb on the multiplex PCR reads, yielding one entry per CDR3 protein. The sample lists approximately 500,000 distinct CDR3 sequences; roughly 46% were seen once. The length of the CDR3 is 18 residues. Germline CDR1 SSHAT, CDR2 FNYEAQ (reference sequence). V dropped 1 base and J dropped 0; count of bases not matched to a gene: 9. Study observations and caveats: Expanded thyroid clonotypes (above 0.001) were mostly also found in blood. A model using 13 V-J features told ophthalmopathy apart from stable hyperthyroidism.

A remark on this clonotype: Its target is unknown.

The genes are TRBV7-7 and TRBJ1-1; TRBD1 agrees at 9 bases. Sample: peripheral blood or thyroid tissue (not recorded which). This TCR came from a woman under 30 with Graves' hyperthyroidism. CDR3 nucleotide sequence: TGTGCCAGCAGCTTAGGGGAGGGACAGGGTATCATGAACACTGAAGCTTTCTTT. Encoded protein: CASSLGEGQGIMNTEAFF.